Listed below are T cell receptor beta chains from one sample, sequenced in a study of blood T cell repertoires in COVID-19. Sequencing used immunoSEQ multiplex PCR; TCRdb keeps in-frame clones, though not all of them. The sample holds approximately 260,000 clones, 70% to 90% seen once. Material: peripheral blood. These receptors came from a man between 18 and 35 years old with active or convalescent COVID-19. CDR3s include the opening cysteine and the closing phenylalanine or tryptophan. The order of the fields is CDR3 length, V gene, clone size, CDR3 protein. Size is omitted from some rows. Given values are once, few, many or a class for expanded clones.

CDR3 length: 14
V gene: TRBV5-1
clone size: -
CDR3 protein: CASTDRANYNEQFF

CDR3 length: 12
V gene: TRBV12-3/TRBV12-4
clone size: -
CDR3 protein: CASSPENQPQHF

CDR3 length: 14
V gene: TRBV28
clone size: -
CDR3 protein: CASGPRLKPRTQYF

CDR3 length: 13
V gene: TRBV13
clone size: -
CDR3 protein: CASSPVNSYEQYF

CDR3 length: 14
V gene: TRBV7-2
clone size: -
CDR3 protein: CASSLALQDQPQHF

CDR3 length: 15
V gene: TRBV5-1
clone size: -
CDR3 protein: CASSIGAYSGNTIYF

CDR3 length: 13
V gene: TRBV12-3/TRBV12-4
clone size: -
CDR3 protein: CASRDRISYGYTF

CDR3 length: 14
V gene: TRBV19
clone size: -
CDR3 protein: CASKRSSSGNTIYF

CDR3 length: 12
V gene: TRBV27
clone size: -
CDR3 protein: CATGGWTGELFF

CDR3 length: 17
V gene: TRBV5-4
clone size: -
CDR3 protein: CASSLIGGGGGNSPLHF

CDR3 length: 15
V gene: TRBV6-5
clone size: -
CDR3 protein: CASSYFKSGAGELFF

CDR3 length: 17
V gene: TRBV6-1
clone size: once
CDR3 protein: CASSDLELAGLYNEQFF

CDR3 length: 12
V gene: TRBV6-5
clone size: -
CDR3 protein: CASTSTENTIYF

CDR3 length: 13
V gene: TRBV25-1
clone size: -
CDR3 protein: CASSGGLLNTIYF

CDR3 length: 16
V gene: TRBV9
clone size: -
CDR3 protein: CASSGLSTGSNEKLFF

CDR3 length: 15
V gene: TRBV5-4
clone size: -
CDR3 protein: CASSLKSGRTDEQFF

CDR3 length: 16
V gene: TRBV30
clone size: once
CDR3 protein: CAWSDRTLGGAGGYTF

CDR3 length: 18
V gene: TRBV9
clone size: -
CDR3 protein: CASSVEGWRGMNTGELFF

CDR3 length: 15
V gene: TRBV6-5
clone size: -
CDR3 protein: CASSYRTGRNEKLFF

CDR3 length: 14
V gene: TRBV5-6
clone size: -
CDR3 protein: CASSSGMANQPQHF

CDR3 length: 14
V gene: TRBV19
clone size: -
CDR3 protein: CASSTRLEDTEAFF

CDR3 length: 14
V gene: TRBV2
clone size: -
CDR3 protein: CASSDPGGNYGYTF

CDR3 length: 14
V gene: TRBV5-1
clone size: -
CDR3 protein: CASRSDSNTGELFF

CDR3 length: 18
V gene: TRBV24-1
clone size: -
CDR3 protein: CATSDSYMGQGLSNEQFF

CDR3 length: 15
V gene: TRBV7-2
clone size: -
CDR3 protein: CASSWDRGLSYEQYF

CDR3 length: 16
V gene: TRBV7-2
clone size: -
CDR3 protein: CASSYATSAGTDTQYF

CDR3 length: 15
V gene: TRBV5-1
clone size: once
CDR3 protein: CASSPSSGLGGEQFF

CDR3 length: 11
V gene: TRBV11-2
clone size: once
CDR3 protein: CASRSTDEQYF

CDR3 length: 14
V gene: TRBV15
clone size: once
CDR3 protein: CATSRTGSEQPQHF

CDR3 length: 16
V gene: TRBV6-1
clone size: -
CDR3 protein: CASSGQGFYSNQPQHF

CDR3 length: 12
V gene: TRBV10-3
clone size: -
CDR3 protein: CAISGGNNEQYF

CDR3 length: 12
V gene: TRBV24-1
clone size: -
CDR3 protein: CATSDFTGLTFF

CDR3 length: 16
V gene: TRBV9
clone size: -
CDR3 protein: CASSVSPSGSYNEQFF

CDR3 length: 13
V gene: TRBV12-3/TRBV12-4
clone size: -
CDR3 protein: CASKQVNTGELFF

CDR3 length: 16
V gene: TRBV7-8
clone size: -
CDR3 protein: CASSLVELAGDNEQFF

CDR3 length: 15
V gene: TRBV6-5
clone size: -
CDR3 protein: CASSYTGGRTDTQYF

CDR3 length: 13
V gene: TRBV12-3/TRBV12-4
clone size: -
CDR3 protein: CASSSTGSYEQYF

CDR3 length: 16
V gene: TRBV7-9
clone size: -
CDR3 protein: CASSLEGAQADGELFF

CDR3 length: 15
V gene: TRBV6-2/TRBV6-3
clone size: -
CDR3 protein: CASSYKASGVGEQFF

CDR3 length: 15
V gene: TRBV7-2
clone size: few
CDR3 protein: CASSLTGGSGNTIYF

CDR3 length: 14
V gene: TRBV6-2/TRBV6-3
clone size: -
CDR3 protein: CASSRTGGNQPQHF